The clone carrying this T cell receptor beta chain was detected ten times or more. The antigen remains unidentified. CDR1 is LGHNA, CDR2 YSLEER, per germline. The CDR3 extends over 13 amino acids. V was cut by 4 bases and J by 4 bases, with 10 bases left in between. These data come from a study of CD8 T cells in ankylosing spondylitis. Making the TCR beta libraries involved quantitative 5'-RACE with molecular barcodes. TCRdb ran MiXCR on the 5' RACE reads and lists one entry per CDR3 protein. The table includes approximately 250,000 distinct CDR3 sequences, 7% to 10% detected once. Study observations and caveats: About 8 highly homologous variants made up a TCR beta motif that seemed to typify ankylosing spondylitis blood. Clones linked to disease, bearing a CD8+ phenotype, were relatively rare in peripheral blood. Significant enrichment of disease-linked clones was reportedly seen in matched ankylosing spondylitis synovial fluid.

The V gene is TRBV4-3, the J gene TRBJ1-2, with TRBD1 as a possible D gene (6 bases). Material: blood, either unsorted or a sorted T cell fraction (not recorded which). This TCR was sampled from a female donor with ankylosing spondylitis or in good health (not recorded which). The CDR3 spells CASSPTGTYGYTF. Written as DNA, the CDR3 is TGCGCCAGCAGCCCAACAGGGACCTATGGCTACACCTTC.